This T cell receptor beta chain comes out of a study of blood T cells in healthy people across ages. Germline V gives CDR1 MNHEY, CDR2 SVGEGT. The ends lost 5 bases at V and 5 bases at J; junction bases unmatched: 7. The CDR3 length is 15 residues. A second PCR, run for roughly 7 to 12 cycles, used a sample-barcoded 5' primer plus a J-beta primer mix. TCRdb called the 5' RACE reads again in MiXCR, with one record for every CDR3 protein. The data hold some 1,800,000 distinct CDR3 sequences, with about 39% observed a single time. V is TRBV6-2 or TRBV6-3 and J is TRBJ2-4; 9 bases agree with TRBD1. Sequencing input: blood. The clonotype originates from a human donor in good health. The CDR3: CASSRGTGRENIQYF. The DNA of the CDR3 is TGTGCCAGCAGTCGCGGGACAGGGAGGGAAAACATTCAGTACTTC.